This TCR beta chain originates from a study of cytomegalovirus exposure and HLA in healthy donors. About the research overall: The roughly 130 validation repertoires were reported in a later analysis to have been generated on the same platform as the roughly 630 first-cohort repertoires.

Sequencing used immunoSEQ multiplex PCR; TCRdb keeps in-frame clones, though not all of them. The sample holds 89,000 or so clones, 80% to 95% seen once. V lost 0 bases and J 5 bases, leaving 22 bases between the germline ends. The CDR3 has 18 amino acids. The germline V gene encodes CDR1 MGHRA and CDR2 YSYEKL. General observations from the study: According to the study, some 160 TCR beta chains were cytomegalovirus-associated.

About this clone: Its antigen remains unidentified.

The clonotype was recovered from a young woman in good health and CMV-seropositive. The J gene is TRBJ2-5, the V gene TRBV4-1; D perhaps matches TRBD2 (6 bases). The sample comprised PBMCs. CDR3 sequence reads: CASSQELPGLQPRETQYF. The CDR3 nucleotides are TGCGCCAGCAGCCAAGAGCTCCCGGGACTCCAGCCTCGGGAGACCCAGTACTTC.